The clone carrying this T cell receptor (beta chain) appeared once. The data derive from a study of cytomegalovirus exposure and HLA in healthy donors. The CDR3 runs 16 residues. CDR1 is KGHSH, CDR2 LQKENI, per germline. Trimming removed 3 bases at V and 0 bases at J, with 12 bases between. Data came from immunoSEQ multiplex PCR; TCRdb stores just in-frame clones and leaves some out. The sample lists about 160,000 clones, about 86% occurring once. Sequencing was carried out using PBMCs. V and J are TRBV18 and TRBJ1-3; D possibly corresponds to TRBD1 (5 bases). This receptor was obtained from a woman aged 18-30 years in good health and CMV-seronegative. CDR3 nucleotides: TGTGCCAGCTCACCCCAGGACAATGGCTCTGGAAACACCATATATTTT. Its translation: CASSPQDNGSGNTIYF.